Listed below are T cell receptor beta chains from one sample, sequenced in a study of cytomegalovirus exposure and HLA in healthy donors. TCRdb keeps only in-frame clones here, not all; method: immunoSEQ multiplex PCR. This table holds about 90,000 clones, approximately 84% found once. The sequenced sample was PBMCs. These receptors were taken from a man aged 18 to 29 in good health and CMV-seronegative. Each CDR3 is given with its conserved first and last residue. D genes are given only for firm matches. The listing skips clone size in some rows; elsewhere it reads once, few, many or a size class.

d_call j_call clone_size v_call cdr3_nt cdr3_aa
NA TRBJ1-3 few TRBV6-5 TGTGCCAGCAGTTACTCGATGGGGGGCTCTGGAAACACCATATATTTT CASSYSMGGSGNTIYF
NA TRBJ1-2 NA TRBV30 TGTGCCTGGAGTTATCGGGGGTGGGATGGCTACACCTTC CAWSYRGWDGYTF
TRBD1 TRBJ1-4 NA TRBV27 TGTGCCAGCAGTTCCCCCTCCGGGACAGGGGATGAAAAACTGTTTTTT CASSSPSGTGDEKLFF
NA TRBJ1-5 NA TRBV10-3 TGTGCCATCGGAAAAGGGGTGGGCAATCAGCCCCAGCATTTT CAIGKGVGNQPQHF
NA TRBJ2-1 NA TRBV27 TGTGCCAGCAGTACAGGGTGGATCGGATACAATGAGCAGTTCTTC CASSTGWIGYNEQFF
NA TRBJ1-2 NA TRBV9 TGTGCCAGCACCATAACTAAAGCCGGCTATGGCTACACCTTC CASTITKAGYGYTF
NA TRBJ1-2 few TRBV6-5 TGTGCCAGCAGTTACTCGAGGTTCGACAGTAACTATGGCTACACCTTC CASSYSRFDSNYGYTF
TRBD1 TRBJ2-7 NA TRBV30 TGTGCCTGGAGGACGACAGGGGTCTACGAGCAGTACTTC CAWRTTGVYEQYF
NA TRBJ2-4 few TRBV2 TGTGCCAGCAGTGAAGGGGGCTCTTGGAGGGACATTCAGTACTTC CASSEGGSWRDIQYF
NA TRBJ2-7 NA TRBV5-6 TGTGCCAGCAGCTTGGGCTTCCGAGCCTACGAGCAGTACTTC CASSLGFRAYEQYF
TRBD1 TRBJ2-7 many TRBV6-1 TGTGCCAGCACCGAATGGACAGGATCCTACGAGCAGTACTTC CASTEWTGSYEQYF
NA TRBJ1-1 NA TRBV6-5 TGTGCCAGCAGTTACACCCGGGGGGGTGAAGCTTTCTTT CASSYTRGGEAFF
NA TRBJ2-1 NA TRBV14 TGTGCCAGCAGCGTTCGTGCAGGGGGTGCACTAGCGGATGAGCAGTTCTTC CASSVRAGGALADEQFF
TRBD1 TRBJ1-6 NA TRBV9 TGTGCCAGCAGCGCGTCTCCGGGACAGGGCACGTCACCCCTCCACTTT CASSASPGQGTSPLHF
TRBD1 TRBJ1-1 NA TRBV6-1 TGTGCCAGCAGTGCCCGGGACAGCTTGAACACTGAAGCTTTCTTT CASSARDSLNTEAFF
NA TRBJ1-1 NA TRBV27 TGTGCCAGCAGCGTCAGGGCAGGGTCCAATATGAACACTGAAGCTTTCTTT CASSVRAGSNMNTEAFF
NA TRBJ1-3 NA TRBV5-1 TGCGCCAGCAGCTTGGAGAACAGAGCCCCTGGAAACACCATATATTTT CASSLENRAPGNTIYF
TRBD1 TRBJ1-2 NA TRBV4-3 TGCGCCAGCAGCCAGGACAGGGGGCAAGGCTACACCTTC CASSQDRGQGYTF
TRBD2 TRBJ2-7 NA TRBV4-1 TGCGCCAGCAGCCAAGATCTAGCGGCCGCTCCCTACGAGCAGTACTTC CASSQDLAAAPYEQYF
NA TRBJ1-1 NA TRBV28 TGTGCCAGCAGCCCATACGGACAAAACACTGAAGCTTTCTTT CASSPYGQNTEAFF
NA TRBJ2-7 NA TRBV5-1 TGCGCCAGCAGCTTGTCAGGGGAAAGATGGGCGTACTTC CASSLSGERWAYF
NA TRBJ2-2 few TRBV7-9 TGTGCCAGCAGCGCGCGGAAGTGGTGGGAGTCCAACACCGGGGAGCTGTTTTTT CASSARKWWESNTGELFF
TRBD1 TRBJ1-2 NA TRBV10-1 TGCGCCAGCAGTTCTTCCCGGACAGGGGAAGGCTACACCTTC CASSSSRTGEGYTF
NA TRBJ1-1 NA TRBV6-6 TGTGCCAGCAGTTCTGGGTGGGGGGGGAACACTGAAGCTTTCTTT CASSSGWGGNTEAFF
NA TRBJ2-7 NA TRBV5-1 TGCGCCAGCAGCATGGACAGTTCCTACGAGCAGTACTTC CASSMDSSYEQYF
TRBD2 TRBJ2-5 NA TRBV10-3 TGTGCCATCAGTGAGTCAGGAGGGGCTGGGCGGGAGGCCCAGTACTTC CAISESGGAGREAQYF
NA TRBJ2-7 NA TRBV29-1 TGCAGCGTTGAAACAGGTGGCGGCTACGAGCAGTACTTC CSVETGGGYEQYF
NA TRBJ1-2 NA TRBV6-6 TGTGCCAGCAGTTCTCCCGGTATAAGGGAGGATGGCTACACCTTC CASSSPGIREDGYTF
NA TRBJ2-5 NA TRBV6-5 TGTGCCAGCAGTTACGCGGCAGGCGGAGGCAAAGAGACCCAGTACTTC CASSYAAGGGKETQYF
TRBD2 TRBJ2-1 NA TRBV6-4 TGTGCCAGCAGTGACTCAGGCGGGAGTAATCCCAATGAGCAGTTCTTC CASSDSGGSNPNEQFF
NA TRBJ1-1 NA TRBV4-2 TGTGCCAGCAGCCAAGAGATGGCAGGGGAGGGAAGAGCTGAAGCTTTCTTT CASSQEMAGEGRAEAFF
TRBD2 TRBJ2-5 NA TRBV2 TGTGCCAGCAGGACTAGCGGGAGGGCCGGGGAGACCCAGTACTTC CASRTSGRAGETQYF
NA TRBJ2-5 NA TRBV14 TGTGCCAGCAGCCAAGAGCTGCGGGGCCCTTCGGCCCAGTACTTC CASSQELRGPSAQYF
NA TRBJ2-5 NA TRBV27 TGTGCCAGCAGGCGGGGGCGAGGGTTGGTGGAGACCCAGTACTTC CASRRGRGLVETQYF
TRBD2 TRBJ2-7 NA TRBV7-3 TGTGCCAGCAGTATTGGAGGGGAGGGCTCCTACGAGCAGTACTTC CASSIGGEGSYEQYF
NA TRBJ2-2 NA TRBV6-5 TGTGCCAGCAGTTATTTTTCTCAGGGTATCGGGGAGCTGTTTTTT CASSYFSQGIGELFF
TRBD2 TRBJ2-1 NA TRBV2 TGTGCCAGCAGGCTAGCGGGAGGCCATGAGCAGTTCTTC CASRLAGGHEQFF
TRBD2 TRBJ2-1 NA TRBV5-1 TGCGCCAGCAGCGAAACTAGCGGGAGGGCCTCCTACAATGAGCAGTTCTTC CASSETSGRASYNEQFF
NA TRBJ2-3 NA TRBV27 TGTGCCAGCAGTTTAGGTGGGAGAAGGACAGATACGCAGTATTTT CASSLGGRRTDTQYF
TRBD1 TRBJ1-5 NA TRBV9 TGTGCCAGCAGCCCGAGTGGGGACAGAATCAATCAGCCCCAGCATTTT CASSPSGDRINQPQHF
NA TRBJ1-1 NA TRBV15 TGTGCCACCAGCAGAGGCCACAGGGTGAACACTGAAGCTTTCTTT CATSRGHRVNTEAFF
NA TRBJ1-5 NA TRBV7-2 TGTGCCAGCAGCGTCGTCCCGGTACGGCAGCCCCAGCATTTT CASSVVPVRQPQHF
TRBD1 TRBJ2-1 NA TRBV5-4 TGTGCCACCCGACAGGGGTATGAGCAGTTCTTC CATRQGYEQFF
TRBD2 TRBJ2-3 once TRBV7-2 TGTGCCAGCAGCTTAGTCAGACTAGCGGGAGGTGGCACAGATACGCAGTATTTT CASSLVRLAGGGTDTQYF
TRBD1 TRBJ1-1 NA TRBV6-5 TGTGCCAGCAGCCTTAGACAGGGGGGAGAAGCTTTCTTT CASSLRQGGEAFF